The 2 T cell receptor beta chains presented below share a single source sample, sequenced in a study of beta chain features in type 1 diabetes. Expressed TCRB transcripts were sequenced, since all the RNA that had been isolated was reverse transcribed. This table comes from immunoSEQ multiplex PCR, and its TCRdb copy is limited to in-frame clones, with some not included. The table shows 200,000 to 250,000 clones, with under 13% occurring only once. Sequenced sample: central memory CD4+ T cells from blood. The source is a man between 18 and 35 years old in good health.

This clone turned up a few times. The V call is TRBV27, the J call TRBJ2-3; D is possibly TRBD2 (6 bases). CDR3 size: 16 residues. Trimming removed 3 bases at V and 0 bases at J, with 13 bases between. Germline V gene sequence: CDR1 MNHEY, CDR2 SMNVEV (reference sequence). The CDR3, as DNA: TGTGCCAGCAGTTTTATGGGCGGGGTGAGCACAGATACGCAGTATTTT. Protein product: CASSFMGGVSTDTQYF.

In nucleotides, the CDR3 is TGTGCCGTTCGGGACAGGGAGAAGGAGACCCAGTACTTC. Amino acids: CAVRDREKETQYF. The J gene is TRBJ2-5, the V gene TRBV19; 9 nucleotides match TRBD1. The germline gives CDR1 LNHDA, CDR2 SQIVND (reference sequence). Trimming at V came to 11 bases and at J to 5 bases, leaving 9 bases not matched to a gene. The CDR3 contains 13 residues. The full variable domain, with the rest looked up from reference TRBV19 and TRBJ2-5, is DGGITQSPKYLFRKEGQNVTLSCEQNLNHDAMYWYRQDPGQGLRLIYYSQIVNDFQKGDIAEGYSVSREKKESFPLTVTSAQKNPTAFYLCAVRDREKETQYFGPGTRLLVL.